This T cell receptor beta chain was sequenced for a study of control samples from healthy donors and cancer patients. The CDR3 is made up of 14 amino acids. V was pared by 3 bases and J by 5 bases, with 10 bases between. The germline gives CDR1 MGHRA, CDR2 YSYEKL. Sequencing was performed with immunoSEQ multiplex PCR; in TCRdb, only in-frame clones are kept and a portion is missing. The data contain fewer than 45,000 clones, around 93% of them singletons. The gene calls are TRBV4-1 and TRBJ2-2; maybe TRBD1 (5 bases). Sample: PBMCs. The source of this sequence is a woman in her thirties or forties with head and neck cancer. The CDR3 DNA reads as TGCGCCAGCAGCCAGACAGACAGAACCGGGGAGCTGTTTTTT. Amino acids: CASSQTDRTGELFF.